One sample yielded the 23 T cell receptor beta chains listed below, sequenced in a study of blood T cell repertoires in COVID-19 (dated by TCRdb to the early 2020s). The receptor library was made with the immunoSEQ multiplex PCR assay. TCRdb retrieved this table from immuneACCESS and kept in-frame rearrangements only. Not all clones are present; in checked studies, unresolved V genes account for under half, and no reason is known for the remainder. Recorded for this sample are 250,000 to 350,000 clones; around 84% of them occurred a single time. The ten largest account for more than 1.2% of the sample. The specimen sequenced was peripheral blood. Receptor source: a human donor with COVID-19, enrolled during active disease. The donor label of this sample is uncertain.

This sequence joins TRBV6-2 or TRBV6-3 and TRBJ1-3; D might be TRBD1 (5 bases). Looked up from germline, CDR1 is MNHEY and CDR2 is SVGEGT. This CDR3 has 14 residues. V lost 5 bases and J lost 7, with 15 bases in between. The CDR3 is CASSPGGRRNTIYF. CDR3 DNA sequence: TGTGCCAGCAGTCCGGGGGGGAGACGTAACACCATATATTTT.

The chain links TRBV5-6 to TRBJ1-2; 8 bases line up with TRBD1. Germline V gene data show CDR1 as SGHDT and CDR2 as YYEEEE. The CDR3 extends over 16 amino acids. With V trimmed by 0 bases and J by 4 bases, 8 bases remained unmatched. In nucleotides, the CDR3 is TGTGCCAGCAGCTTGGACTTCAGGGGGCGAGGCTATGGCTACACCTTC. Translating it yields CASSLDFRGRGYGYTF. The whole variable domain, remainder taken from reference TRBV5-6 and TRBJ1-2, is DAGVTQSPTHLIKTRGQQVTLRCSPKSGHDTVSWYQQALGQGPQFIFQYYEEEERQRGNFPDRFSGHQFPNYSSELNVNALLLGDSALYLCASSLDFRGRGYGYTFGSGTRLTVV.

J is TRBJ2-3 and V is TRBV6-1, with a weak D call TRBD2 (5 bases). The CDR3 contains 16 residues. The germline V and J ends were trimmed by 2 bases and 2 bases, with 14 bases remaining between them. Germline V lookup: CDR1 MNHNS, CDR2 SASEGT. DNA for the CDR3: TGTGCCAGCAGTGAACCGCGAGGGTTATCCACAGATACGCAGTATTTT. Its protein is CASSEPRGLSTDTQYF.

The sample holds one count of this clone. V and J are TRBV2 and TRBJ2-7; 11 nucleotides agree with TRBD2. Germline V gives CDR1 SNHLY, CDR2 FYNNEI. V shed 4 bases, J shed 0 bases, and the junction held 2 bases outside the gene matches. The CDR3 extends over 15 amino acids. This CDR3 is CASSAGLAGSYEQYF. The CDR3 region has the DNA TGTGCCAGCAGTGCCGGACTAGCGGGCTCCTACGAGCAGTACTTC. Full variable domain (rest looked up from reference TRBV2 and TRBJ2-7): EPEVTQTPSHQVTQMGQEVILRCVPISNHLYFYWYRQILGQKVEFLVSFYNNEISEKSEIFDDQFSVERPDGSNFTLKIRSTKLEDSAMYFCASSAGLAGSYEQYFGPGTRLTVT.

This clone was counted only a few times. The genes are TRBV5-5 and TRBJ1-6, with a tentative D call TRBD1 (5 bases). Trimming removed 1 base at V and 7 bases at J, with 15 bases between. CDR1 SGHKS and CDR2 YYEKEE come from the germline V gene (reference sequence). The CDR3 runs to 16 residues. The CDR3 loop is CASSLMQGGINSPLHF. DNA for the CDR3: TGTGCCAGCAGCTTGATGCAGGGTGGAATAAATTCACCCCTCCACTTT.

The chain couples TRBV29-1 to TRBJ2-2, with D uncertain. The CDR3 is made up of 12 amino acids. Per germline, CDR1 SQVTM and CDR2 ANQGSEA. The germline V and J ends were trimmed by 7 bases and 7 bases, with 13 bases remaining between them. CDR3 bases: TGCAGCGCCCTTCCGAGTGTCGGGGAGCTGTTTTTT. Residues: CSALPSVGELFF.

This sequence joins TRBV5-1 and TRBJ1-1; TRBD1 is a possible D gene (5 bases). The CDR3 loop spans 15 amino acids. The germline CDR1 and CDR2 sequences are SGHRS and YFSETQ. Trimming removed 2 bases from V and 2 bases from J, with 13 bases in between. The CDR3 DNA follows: TGCGCCAGCAGCTTTGTGGGGCTTGGAAACACTGAAGCTTTCTTT. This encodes CASSFVGLGNTEAFF.

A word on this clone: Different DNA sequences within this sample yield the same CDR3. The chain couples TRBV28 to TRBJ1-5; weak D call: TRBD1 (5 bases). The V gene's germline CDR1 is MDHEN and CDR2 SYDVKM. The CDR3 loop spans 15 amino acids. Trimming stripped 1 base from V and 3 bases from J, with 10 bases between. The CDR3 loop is CASSLLARVNQPQHF. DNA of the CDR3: TGTGCCAGCAGTTTATTGGCCAGGGTCAATCAGCCCCAGCATTTT.

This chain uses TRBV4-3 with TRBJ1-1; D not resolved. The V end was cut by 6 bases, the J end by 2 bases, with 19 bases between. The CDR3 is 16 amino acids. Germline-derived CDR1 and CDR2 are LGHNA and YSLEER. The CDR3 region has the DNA TGCGCCAGCAGTCGAAATTTGGGAGAGTCAAACACTGAAGCTTTCTTT. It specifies CASSRNLGESNTEAFF.

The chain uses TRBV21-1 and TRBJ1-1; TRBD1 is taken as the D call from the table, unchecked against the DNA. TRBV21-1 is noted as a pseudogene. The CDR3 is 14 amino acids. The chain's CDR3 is CASSAGTGYPEAFF. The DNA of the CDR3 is TGTGCCAGCAGCGCCGGGACAGGGTATCCTGAAGCTTTCTTT.

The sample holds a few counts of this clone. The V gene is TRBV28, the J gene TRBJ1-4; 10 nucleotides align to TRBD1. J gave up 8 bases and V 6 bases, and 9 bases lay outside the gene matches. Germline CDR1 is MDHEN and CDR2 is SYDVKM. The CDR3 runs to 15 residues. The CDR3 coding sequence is TGTGCCAGCAGCAAGGAGACAGGGGGCGCGGAAAAACTGTTTTTT. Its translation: CASSKETGGAEKLFF.

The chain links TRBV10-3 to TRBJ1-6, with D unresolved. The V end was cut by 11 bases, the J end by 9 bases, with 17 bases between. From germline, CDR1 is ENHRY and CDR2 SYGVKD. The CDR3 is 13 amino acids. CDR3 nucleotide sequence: TGTGCCTCCCGGACGGGATTCGGTTCACCCCTCCACTTT. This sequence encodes CASRTGFGSPLHF.

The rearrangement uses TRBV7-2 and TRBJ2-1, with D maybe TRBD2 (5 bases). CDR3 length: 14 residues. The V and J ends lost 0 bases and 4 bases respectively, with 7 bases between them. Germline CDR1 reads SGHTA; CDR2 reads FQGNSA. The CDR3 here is CASSLAGAYNEQFF. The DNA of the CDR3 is TGTGCCAGCAGCTTAGCGGGAGCTTACAATGAGCAGTTCTTC.

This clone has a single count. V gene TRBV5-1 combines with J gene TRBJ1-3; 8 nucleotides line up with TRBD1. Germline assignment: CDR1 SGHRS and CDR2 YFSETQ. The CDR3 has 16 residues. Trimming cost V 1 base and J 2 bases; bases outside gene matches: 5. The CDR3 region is CASSLTGGVAGNTIYF. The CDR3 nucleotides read TGCGCCAGCAGCTTGACAGGGGGGGTGGCTGGAAACACCATATATTTT.

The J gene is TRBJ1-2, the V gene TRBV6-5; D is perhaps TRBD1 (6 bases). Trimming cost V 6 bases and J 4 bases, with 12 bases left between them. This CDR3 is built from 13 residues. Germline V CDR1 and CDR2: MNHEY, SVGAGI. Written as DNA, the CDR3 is TGTGCCAGCAGGTCGACAGGTCGCTATGGCTACACCTTC. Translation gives CASRSTGRYGYTF.

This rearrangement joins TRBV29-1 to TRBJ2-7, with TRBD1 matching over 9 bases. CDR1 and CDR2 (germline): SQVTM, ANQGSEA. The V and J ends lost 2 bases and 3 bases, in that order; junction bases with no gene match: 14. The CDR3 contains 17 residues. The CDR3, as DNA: TGCAGCGTTGAACCCGGGACAGGGCCTAGGGGCAACTACGAGCAGTACTTC. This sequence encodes CSVEPGTGPRGNYEQYF.

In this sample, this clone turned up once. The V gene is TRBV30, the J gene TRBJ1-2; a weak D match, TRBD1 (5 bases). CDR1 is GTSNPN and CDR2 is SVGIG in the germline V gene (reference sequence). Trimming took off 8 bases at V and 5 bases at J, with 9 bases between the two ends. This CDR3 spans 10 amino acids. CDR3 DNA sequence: TGTGCCCTGGGGGGGTATGGCTACACCTTC. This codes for CALGGYGYTF.

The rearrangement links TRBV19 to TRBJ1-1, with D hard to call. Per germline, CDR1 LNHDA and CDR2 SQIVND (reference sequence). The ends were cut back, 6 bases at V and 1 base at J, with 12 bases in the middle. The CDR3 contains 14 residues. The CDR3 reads CASRAGLENTEAFF. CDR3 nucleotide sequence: TGTGCCAGTAGGGCGGGGTTGGAGAACACTGAAGCTTTCTTT.

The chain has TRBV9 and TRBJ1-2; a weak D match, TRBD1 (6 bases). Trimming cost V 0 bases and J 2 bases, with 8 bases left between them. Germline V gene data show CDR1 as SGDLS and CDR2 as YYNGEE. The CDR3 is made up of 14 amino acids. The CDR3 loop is CASSVEGTNYGYTF. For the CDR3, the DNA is TGTGCCAGCAGCGTAGAAGGGACAAACTATGGCTACACCTTC.

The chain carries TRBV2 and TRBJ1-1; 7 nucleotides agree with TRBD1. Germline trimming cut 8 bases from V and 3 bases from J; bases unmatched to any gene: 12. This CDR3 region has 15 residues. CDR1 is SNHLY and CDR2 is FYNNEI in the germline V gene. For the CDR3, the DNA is TGTGCCAGCGGCGATAACAGGGGAAGGGACACTGAAGCTTTCTTT. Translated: CASGDNRGRDTEAFF.

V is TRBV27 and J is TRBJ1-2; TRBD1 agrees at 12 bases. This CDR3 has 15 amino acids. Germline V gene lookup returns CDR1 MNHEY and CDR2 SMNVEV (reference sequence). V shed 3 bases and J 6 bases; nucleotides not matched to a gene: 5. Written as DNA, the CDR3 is TGTGCCAGCAGTTTCCTGGGGACAGGGGGCGATGGCTACACCTTC. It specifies CASSFLGTGGDGYTF.

CDR3 in DNA: TGTGCCAGCAGCCCCCAGGCGGGGAGGGGAGATACGCAGTATTTT. It is translated as CASSPQAGRGDTQYF. The chain uses TRBV7-2 and TRBJ2-3; 7 bases are a match to TRBD2. V lost 5 bases and J lost 5; bases outside the gene matches: 10. Germline CDR1 is SGHTA and CDR2 is FQGNSA. This CDR3 has 15 amino acids.

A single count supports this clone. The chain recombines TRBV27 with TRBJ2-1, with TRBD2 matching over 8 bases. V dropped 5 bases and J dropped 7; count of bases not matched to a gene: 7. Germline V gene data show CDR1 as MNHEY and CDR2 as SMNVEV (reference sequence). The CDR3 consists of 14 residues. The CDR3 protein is CASSIGLAGNEQFF. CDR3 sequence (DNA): TGTGCCAGCAGTATTGGACTAGCAGGAAATGAGCAGTTCTTC.